The source of this T cell receptor beta chain is a study of regulatory T cells in long-lasting Graves disease. Time point reported: persistent/refractory GD, antithyroid drugs over 5 years with positive TRAb. PBMCs were the source of the RNA used for TCR sequencing. Arm-PCR of CDR3 regions and iRepertoire HTBI primers were the basis on which TCR beta libraries were built. TCRdb recomputed calls from the multiplex PCR reads with MiXCR, one row per CDR3 protein. The table shows some 370,000 distinct CDR3 sequences, with 20% occurring only once. With V trimmed by 4 bases and J by 6 bases, 8 bases remained unmatched. This CDR3 has 15 amino acids. This clonotype was counted many times.

V is TRBV12-3 or TRBV12-4 and J is TRBJ1-4, with 7 bases that match TRBD1. Source: peripheral blood mononuclear cells (PBMCs), taken when the disease was refractory, from a patient treated with antithyroid drugs. The sequence was collected from a female donor with Graves disease. CDR3 in amino acids: CASSYYTGVDEKLFF. CDR3 in DNA: TGTGCCAGCAGTTACTATACAGGGGTAGATGAAAAACTGTTTTTT.